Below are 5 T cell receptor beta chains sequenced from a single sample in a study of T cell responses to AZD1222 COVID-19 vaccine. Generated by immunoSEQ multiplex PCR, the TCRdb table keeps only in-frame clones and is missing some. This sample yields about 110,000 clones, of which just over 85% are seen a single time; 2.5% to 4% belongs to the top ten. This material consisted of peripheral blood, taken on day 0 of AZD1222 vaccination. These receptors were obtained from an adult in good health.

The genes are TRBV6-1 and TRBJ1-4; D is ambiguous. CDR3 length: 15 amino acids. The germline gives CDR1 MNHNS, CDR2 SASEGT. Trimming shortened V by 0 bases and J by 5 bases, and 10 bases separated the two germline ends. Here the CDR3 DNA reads TGTGCCAGCAGTGAAGCTGGACGGGAGAATGAAAAACTGTTTTTT. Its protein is CASSEAGRENEKLFF.

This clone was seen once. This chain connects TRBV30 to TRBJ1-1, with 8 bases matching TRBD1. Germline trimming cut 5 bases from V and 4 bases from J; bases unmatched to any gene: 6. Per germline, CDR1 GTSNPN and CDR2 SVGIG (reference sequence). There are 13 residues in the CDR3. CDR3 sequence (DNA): TGTGCCTGGGCCAGGGGGCAGGGCACTGAAGCTTTCTTT. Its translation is CAWARGQGTEAFF.

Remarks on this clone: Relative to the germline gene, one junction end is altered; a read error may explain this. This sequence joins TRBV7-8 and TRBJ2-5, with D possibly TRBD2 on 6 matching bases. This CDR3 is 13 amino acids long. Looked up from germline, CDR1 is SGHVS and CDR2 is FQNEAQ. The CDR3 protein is CASSPAWAGPDHF. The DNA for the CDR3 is TGTGCCAGCAGCCCAGCGTGGGCGGGGCCTGATCACTTC.

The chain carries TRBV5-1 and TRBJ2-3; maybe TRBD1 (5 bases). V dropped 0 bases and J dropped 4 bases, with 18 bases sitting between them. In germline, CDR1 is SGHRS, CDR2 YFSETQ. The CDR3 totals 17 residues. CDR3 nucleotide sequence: TGCGCCAGCAGCTTGGAACTCTCAGGGCGAGTGTCAGATACGCAGTATTTT. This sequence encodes CASSLELSGRVSDTQYF.

CDR3 DNA sequence: TGTGCCAGTAGTATAGATCATTCATTTACAGGGGGCACCTATGGCTACACCTTC. It yields the protein CASSIDHSFTGGTYGYTF. This chain joins TRBV19 and TRBJ1-2; 9 nucleotides agree with TRBD1. V shed 0 bases, J shed 4 bases, and the junction held 12 bases outside the gene matches. The CDR3 contains 18 residues. Looked up from germline, CDR1 is LNHDA and CDR2 is SQIVND (reference sequence).